The table lists the clone carrying this TCR beta chain with a count of one. The CDR3 sequence is 16 residues long. Germline CDR1 SEHNR, CDR2 FQNEAQ (reference sequence). Trimming cost V 5 bases and J 3 bases; bases outside gene matches: 10. This entry comes from a study of shared clonotypes between healthy human individuals. TCRdb's copy holds only in-frame clones and misses some; the assay was immunoSEQ multiplex PCR. Of millions of clones listed, about 95% are singletons. Naive CD8 cells were CD45RO-negative, positively selected for CCR7, excluding terminally differentiated effector memory CD45RA+ cells.

Sequenced input: naive CD8+ T cells sorted from blood. This sequence was found in a man between 18 and 35 years old in good health. The gene calls are TRBV7-9 and TRBJ2-7; 10 bases match TRBD1. The CDR3 loop is CASSPPGDRGFYEQYF. Written as DNA, the CDR3 is TGTGCCAGCAGCCCACCAGGGGACAGGGGATTCTACGAGCAGTACTTC.